These T cell receptor beta chains were read from a single sample in a study of cytomegalovirus exposure and HLA in healthy donors. This table comes from immunoSEQ multiplex PCR, and its TCRdb copy is limited to in-frame clones, with some not included. The top ten clones hold approximately 3.3% of a sample with 90,000 or so clones, nearly 80% of them seen once. Specimen: PBMCs. Every receptor here comes from a woman aged 40 to 49 in good health and CMV-seronegative. The CDR3 runs from the conserved cysteine through the conserved F or W. Each record gives: D gene, V gene, clone size, J gene, CDR3 protein, CDR3 DNA. A D gene is named only where the DNA matches it firmly. Clone size is shown for a subset of rows, as once, few, many or a class of expanded clone.

D: NA; V: TRBV10-3; size: NA; J: TRBJ2-1; CDR3: CAISGELSDNEQFF; DNA: TGTGCCATCTCAGGGGAACTATCCGACAATGAGCAGTTCTTC
D: TRBD2; V: TRBV5-1; size: NA; J: TRBJ2-7; CDR3: CASSLEVRGRALEQYF; DNA: TGCGCCAGCAGCTTGGAAGTTCGCGGGAGGGCCCTCGAGCAGTACTTC
D: TRBD2; V: TRBV9; size: NA; J: TRBJ2-2; CDR3: CASSPTGGGVTGELFF; DNA: TGTGCCAGCAGCCCGACCGGGGGAGGGGTCACCGGGGAGCTGTTTTTT
D: TRBD1; V: TRBV5-6; size: few; J: TRBJ2-7; CDR3: CASSLVGTGSHEQYF; DNA: TGTGCCAGCAGCTTGGTCGGGACAGGGAGCCACGAGCAGTACTTC
D: NA; V: TRBV6-1; size: NA; J: TRBJ2-7; CDR3: CASSESGLPYEQYF; DNA: TGTGCCAGCAGTGAATCAGGGCTACCCTACGAGCAGTACTTC
D: NA; V: TRBV6-6; size: NA; J: TRBJ2-7; CDR3: CASSRQTSYEQYF; DNA: TGTGCCAGCAGTCGACAGACTTCCTACGAGCAGTACTTC
D: NA; V: TRBV19; size: NA; J: TRBJ1-3; CDR3: CASSIPGLTGNTIYF; DNA: TGTGCCAGTAGTATCCCAGGGCTCACTGGAAACACCATATATTTT
D: TRBD1; V: TRBV5-1; size: NA; J: TRBJ2-7; CDR3: CASSRDRSYEQYF; DNA: TGCGCCAGCAGTCGGGACAGGTCCTACGAGCAGTACTTC
D: TRBD2; V: TRBV5-4; size: NA; J: TRBJ2-3; CDR3: CASSTGTSGSDTQYF; DNA: TGTGCCAGCAGCACGGGGACTAGCGGGAGTGATACGCAGTATTTT
D: NA; V: TRBV19; size: NA; J: TRBJ1-1; CDR3: CASKIQGLSNTEAFF; DNA: TGTGCCAGTAAAATCCAGGGCTTATCGAACACTGAAGCTTTCTTT
D: TRBD2; V: TRBV7-2; size: NA; J: TRBJ2-1; CDR3: CASSPIRGRAGDEQFF; DNA: TGTGCCAGCAGTCCGATACGCGGGAGGGCCGGGGATGAGCAGTTCTTC
D: TRBD1; V: TRBV28; size: NA; J: TRBJ1-1; CDR3: CASVTGWTEAFF; DNA: TGTGCCAGCGTGACAGGGTGGACTGAAGCTTTCTTT
D: TRBD1; V: TRBV12-5; size: NA; J: TRBJ2-5; CDR3: CASGEGTGTGRGETQYF; DNA: TGTGCTAGTGGTGAAGGAACCGGGACAGGGCGCGGGGAGACCCAGTACTTC
D: NA; V: TRBV7-2; size: NA; J: TRBJ2-6; CDR3: CASSLVGTPRSGANVLTF; DNA: TGTGCCAGCAGCTTAGTGGGGACTCCAAGGTCCGGGGCCAACGTCCTGACTTTC
D: TRBD1; V: TRBV5-4; size: NA; J: TRBJ1-1; CDR3: CASSRQGADTEAFF; DNA: TGTGCCAGCAGCCGACAGGGGGCGGATACTGAAGCTTTCTTT